This T cell receptor (beta chain) was captured by sequencing in a study of low-dose radiotherapy and immunotherapy resistance in tumors. This clonotype was seen many times. Trimming shortened V by 0 bases and J by 6 bases, and 18 bases separated the two germline ends. Germline V gene lookup returns CDR1 MNHEY and CDR2 SVGAGI. The CDR3 length is 17 residues. Documented time point: after trial treatment. Treatment of the sample: LDRT plus nivolumab, ipilimumab, low-dose cyclophosphamide and aspirin (RACIN trial). Alpha and beta chains were covered, as first-strand cDNA relied on TRAV- and TRBV-specific primers. The TCRs were subjected to amplification over roughly 18 PCR cycles employing a constant-region primer in conjunction with a V-primer adapter. TCRdb analysed the reads with MiXCR anew, one entry per CDR3 protein. The table records around 80,000 distinct CDR3 sequences, around a sixth of them present only once.

The V gene is TRBV6-5, the J gene TRBJ2-1; the D gene could be TRBD1 or TRBD2 (5 bases each). Material: PBMCs, obtained after low-dose radiotherapy plus immunotherapy. This receptor was obtained from a male donor with prostate cancer. This CDR3 is CASSYSGRARGVNEQFF. The DNA for the CDR3 is TGTGCCAGCAGTTACTCAGGCAGGGCAAGGGGAGTCAATGAGCAGTTCTTC.